This T cell receptor (beta chain) was observed in a study of T cell repertoires in cytomegalovirus infection. Study-level points and caveats: HLA-C-restricted CMV clonotypes gave the most frequent clonotype in two of eight donors.

This clonotype was seen only a few times. What it binds is unknown. Each CDR3 protein is one row after TCRdb ran MiXCR on the reads. Among 200,000 to 250,000 distinct CDR3 sequences, about 20% were seen once, and the ten largest hold roughly 18%. This TCR derives from a human donor in good health (CMV status not recorded). Some clones in this sample may be carry-over from other donors' samples. Sequencing was performed on CD8+ T cells from PBMCs.

The CDR3 here is CASSYEGAGESTDTQYF. CDR3 nucleotides: TGTGCCAGCAGTTACGAGGGAGCGGGGGAATCCACAGATACGCAGTATTTT. V and J are TRBV6-2 or TRBV6-3 and TRBJ2-3; 8 bases map to TRBD2. The CDR3 is made up of 17 amino acids. Germline CDR1 and CDR2: MNHEY and SVGEGT. V was clipped by 2 bases and J by 2 bases; unmatched bases: 9.